Ten or more counts support the clone carrying this T cell receptor (beta chain). Its antigen remains unidentified. The sample comes from a study of metastatic and nonmetastatic thyroid tumors. Study summary: The authors compared repertoires across blood and tumor or nodule tissue from malignant and benign thyroid patients. Overall study results and limits: Significantly greater TCR beta diversity was reportedly found in malignant thyroid tumors than in benign nodules (in blood and tumor).

Ahead of thyroid surgery, no patient had received treatment of any kind. Per the authors' pipeline: The study built a papillary thyroid cancer distant-metastasis classifier from CDR3 differences across clinicopathological groups. TCRdb re-called clones via MiXCR from the PCR reads. The V and J calls follow TCRdb's processing rather than the paper's. Of approximately 15,000 clones listed, roughly 21% are singletons. The CDR3 runs 15 residues. The ends lost 0 bases at V and 4 bases at J; junction bases unmatched: 4. CDR1 and CDR2 (germline): MGHRA, YSYEKL. The chain joins TRBV4-1 to TRBJ2-5, with 8 bases lining up with TRBD2. The source material was adjacent normal tissue. This sequence was found in a female donor with papillary thyroid cancer or a benign thyroid nodule (not recorded which). Some clones in this sample may be carry-over from other donors' samples. The CDR3 region is CASSQESGRGETQYF. The CDR3 DNA sequence: TGCGCCAGCAGCCAAGAGTCCGGGAGGGGAGAGACCCAGTACTTC.